This T cell receptor (beta chain) was documented in a study of beta chain features in type 1 diabetes. Germline CDR1 reads SGHTA; CDR2 reads FQGNSA. The CDR3 has 14 amino acids. The J segment lost 1 base and the V segment lost 7 bases, leaving 5 bases of the junction unmatched. A sort by CD45RO/CCR7/CD25/CD127/CD95/CD27 yielded CD4+ naive, central memory, regulatory and stem cell-like memory cells. A note on this clone: The antigen is unknown.

Every bit of the isolated RNA underwent reverse transcription, so sequencing read expressed TCRB transcripts. Here immunoSEQ multiplex PCR was the method, and the copy in TCRdb shows in-frame clones only, minus some. The sample includes a few hundred thousand clones, 8.5% to 10% of them seen just once. Study-level points and caveats: cDNA sequencing could over-represent cells with high TCR expression. TCRB CDR3s from Type 1 diabetes patients were moderately but significantly shorter in all four CD4+ subsets.

V gene TRBV7-2 combines with J gene TRBJ1-1; TRBD1 agrees at 8 bases. Source material: central memory CD4+ T cells from blood. This TCR came from a man in his thirties or forties with type 1 diabetes. The CDR3 loop reads CASTFDRGNTEAFF. CDR3 nucleotide sequence: TGTGCCAGCACCTTCGACAGGGGGAACACTGAAGCTTTCTTT.